These T cell receptor beta chains were read from a single sample in a study of vaccination and CD4 T cells after COVID-19. In TCRdb, the PCR reads were re-called with MiXCR into one record per CDR3 protein. The table lists a few thousand distinct CDR3 sequences, around two thirds of them singletons, with under 40% in the top ten. Antigens for these TCRs are unknown. Sequencing was performed on CD4+ T cells from blood, cultured in vitro. The source is a human donor who had recovered from COVID-19. The CDR3 runs from the conserved cysteine through the conserved F or W. The D gene is left open where the match is weak. Clone size is stated in some rows and not others, as once, few, many or a class when expanded.

V: TRBV6-1; size: few; J: TRBJ1-2; D: TRBD1; length: 14; DNA: TGTGCCAGCGGACCGGGACAGGGGGCTGGGGGCTACACCTTC; CDR3: CASGPGQGAGGYTF
V: TRBV5-4; size: NA; J: TRBJ1-2; D: NA; length: 13; DNA: TGTGCCAGCAGCTTGGACACCTCCTATGGCTACACCTTC; CDR3: CASSLDTSYGYTF
V: TRBV29-1; size: once; J: TRBJ1-1; D: NA; length: 12; DNA: TGCAGCGTTACAAGTATCAACACTGAAGCTTTCTTT; CDR3: CSVTSINTEAFF
V: TRBV10-3; size: few; J: TRBJ1-2; D: NA; length: 16; DNA: TGTGCCAGCAGTTACTCGCGGGGGCAAGCTAACTATGGCTACACCTTC; CDR3: CASSYSRGQANYGYTF
V: TRBV20-1; size: NA; J: TRBJ1-4; D: TRBD1; length: 14; DNA: TGCAGTGCTACCTCCGGGCAGGGGGGGGTGGAACTGTTTTTT; CDR3: CSATSGQGGVELFF
V: TRBV11-2; size: NA; J: TRBJ1-2; D: NA; length: 14; DNA: TGTGCCAGCAGCTTTCCGGGCAGGGGATATGGCTACACCTTC; CDR3: CASSFPGRGYGYTF
V: TRBV6-1; size: NA; J: TRBJ1-5; D: NA; length: 14; DNA: TGTGCCAGCAGTGAAAGCATCGGCAATCAGCCCCAGCATTTT; CDR3: CASSESIGNQPQHF
V: TRBV20-1; size: NA; J: TRBJ1-4; D: NA; length: 14; DNA: TGCAGTGCTCGCAGGGGTTCAACTAATGAAAAACTGTTTTTT; CDR3: CSARRGSTNEKLFF
V: TRBV4-1; size: large; J: TRBJ1-2; D: NA; length: 14; DNA: TGCGCCAGCAGCGACGCAGTGGGACAATATGGCTACACCTTC; CDR3: CASSDAVGQYGYTF
V: TRBV25-1; size: NA; J: TRBJ2-7; D: NA; length: 14; DNA: TGTGCCAGCAGGGACGACAGAAGCTCCTACGAGCAGTACTTC; CDR3: CASRDDRSSYEQYF
V: TRBV24-1; size: once; J: TRBJ2-1; D: NA; length: 15; DNA: TGTGCCACCAGTGATTCGCTAGAAGGGGTCAATGAGCAGTTCTTC; CDR3: CATSDSLEGVNEQFF
V: TRBV7-8; size: NA; J: TRBJ1-1; D: NA; length: 13; DNA: TGTGCCAGCAGCTTAAAGGCGAACACTGAAGCTTTCTTT; CDR3: CASSLKANTEAFF
V: TRBV19; size: NA; J: TRBJ1-1; D: NA; length: 13; DNA: TGTGCCAGTAGTATCCCGGCGACAACGAAAGCTTTCTTT; CDR3: CASSIPATTKAFF
V: TRBV6-2/TRBV6-3; size: few; J: TRBJ1-5; D: NA; length: 14; DNA: TGTGCCAGCAGTTACTCGAGGACGCAGGTCCCCCAGCATTTT; CDR3: CASSYSRTQVPQHF
V: TRBV7-2; size: NA; J: TRBJ2-5; D: TRBD2; length: 14; DNA: TGTGCCAGCAGCCTGGGACTAGAACAAGAGACCCAGTACTTC; CDR3: CASSLGLEQETQYF
V: TRBV2; size: NA; J: TRBJ1-2; D: NA; length: 15; DNA: TGTGCCAGCAGGCGGGCCGGATCTCAGGACTATGGCTACACCTTC; CDR3: CASRRAGSQDYGYTF
V: TRBV7-9; size: NA; J: TRBJ2-1; D: NA; length: 15; DNA: TGTGCCAGCAGCTTAGCGAGCGTTCCCTACAATGAGCAGTTCTTC; CDR3: CASSLASVPYNEQFF
V: TRBV5-4; size: few; J: TRBJ2-5; D: NA; length: 15; DNA: TGTGCCAGCAGCCTAGCCTCTAAAGAGGGAGGGACCCAGTACTTC; CDR3: CASSLASKEGGTQYF
V: TRBV28; size: NA; J: TRBJ1-2; D: NA; length: 14; DNA: TGTGCCAGCAGTTCCCGAGCCCCCCTGAGCGGCTACACCTTC; CDR3: CASSSRAPLSGYTF
V: TRBV7-3; size: NA; J: TRBJ2-1; D: TRBD2; length: 16; DNA: TGTGCCAGCAGCTTAAACAGCGGGGGGTCCTACAATGAGCAGTTCTTC; CDR3: CASSLNSGGSYNEQFF
V: TRBV7-8; size: NA; J: TRBJ1-1; D: NA; length: 15; DNA: TGTGCCAGCAGCTTAGCCCCTACAGCGAACACTGAAGCTTTCTTT; CDR3: CASSLAPTANTEAFF
V: TRBV6-1; size: few; J: TRBJ1-5; D: NA; length: 13; DNA: TGTGCCAGCATAGAAGCAGGAGACCAGCCCCAGCATTTT; CDR3: CASIEAGDQPQHF
V: TRBV24-1; size: NA; J: TRBJ2-1; D: NA; length: 11; DNA: TGTGCCACCAGGGACCGGGACTTGCAGTTCTTC; CDR3: CATRDRDLQFF
V: TRBV5-6; size: NA; J: TRBJ1-6; D: NA; length: 16; DNA: TGTGCCAGCAGCTTTCGGACCGGGACGGCAAATTCACCCCTCCACTTT; CDR3: CASSFRTGTANSPLHF
V: TRBV20-1; size: NA; J: TRBJ1-2; D: TRBD1; length: 15; DNA: TGCAGTGTTCCGGGACAGCTGGGTTCTAACTATGGCTACACCTTC; CDR3: CSVPGQLGSNYGYTF
V: TRBV20-1; size: NA; J: TRBJ1-2; D: NA; length: 15; DNA: TGCAGTGCTTGGGGGCCTGGAAGGGTGGACTATGGCTACACCTTC; CDR3: CSAWGPGRVDYGYTF
V: TRBV2; size: NA; J: TRBJ1-2; D: NA; length: 13; DNA: TGTGCCAGCAGTGGGAATAGCCAGGGGAGCTACACCTTC; CDR3: CASSGNSQGSYTF
V: TRBV19; size: NA; J: TRBJ1-1; D: TRBD1; length: 13; DNA: TGTGCCAGCTCGGGACAGGGAAAATCTGAAGCTTCCTTT; CDR3: CASSGQGKSEASF
V: TRBV4-1; size: NA; J: TRBJ2-7; D: TRBD2; length: 19; DNA: TGCGCCAGCAGCCACCCTAGGATAGCGGGGGGGAAAGGGTCCTACGAGCAGTACTTC; CDR3: CASSHPRIAGGKGSYEQYF
V: TRBV5-1; size: few; J: TRBJ2-2; D: NA; length: 14; DNA: TGCGCCAGCCTCCGAGAAGCGAACACCGGGGAGCTGTTTTTT; CDR3: CASLREANTGELFF
V: TRBV5-6; size: few; J: TRBJ1-5; D: TRBD1; length: 16; DNA: TGTGCCAGCAGCTTGGGAGGGGGACAGGGGGCCAGGCCCCAGCATTTT; CDR3: CASSLGGGQGARPQHF
V: TRBV18; size: few; J: TRBJ1-5; D: NA; length: 13; DNA: TGTGCCAGCTCACTCGGACGGAATCAGCCCCAGCATTTT; CDR3: CASSLGRNQPQHF
V: TRBV7-3; size: NA; J: TRBJ1-1; D: NA; length: 13; DNA: TGTGCCAGCAGCCCGGGGGGTGGCACTGAAGCTTTCTTT; CDR3: CASSPGGGTEAFF
V: TRBV5-6; size: NA; J: TRBJ1-5; D: NA; length: 15; DNA: TGTGCCAGCACCCGGGGAGGCTATAGCAATCAGCCCCAGCATTTT; CDR3: CASTRGGYSNQPQHF
V: TRBV11-3; size: large; J: TRBJ2-1; D: NA; length: 15; DNA: TGTGCCAGCAGCTTAGAAGGGACGTGGTACAATGAGCAGTTCTTC; CDR3: CASSLEGTWYNEQFF
V: TRBV7-2; size: NA; J: TRBJ1-4; D: TRBD1; length: 15; DNA: TGTGCCAGCAGCCCGGACAGGCAGTCTAATGAAAAACTGTTTTTT; CDR3: CASSPDRQSNEKLFF
V: TRBV3-1; size: NA; J: TRBJ2-5; D: NA; length: 15; DNA: TGTGCCAGCAGCCAACCTGCAGGGGGGCAAGAGACCCAGTACTTC; CDR3: CASSQPAGGQETQYF
V: TRBV20-1; size: NA; J: TRBJ1-5; D: NA; length: 12; DNA: TGCAGTGTTCTACAGGGCAGTCAGCCCCAGCATTTT; CDR3: CSVLQGSQPQHF
V: TRBV12-3/TRBV12-4; size: NA; J: TRBJ1-1; D: NA; length: 14; DNA: TGTGCCAGCAGCCCCAGGGTGGGGCGCACTGAAGCTTTCTTT; CDR3: CASSPRVGRTEAFF
V: TRBV5-8; size: NA; J: TRBJ2-1; D: TRBD1; length: 15; DNA: TGTGCCAGCAGCTCTGGACAGGGCTCCTACAATGAGCAGTTCTTC; CDR3: CASSSGQGSYNEQFF